This TCR beta chain stems from a study of identical twins. TCRdb reprocessed the 5' RACE reads via MiXCR and lists one record per CDR3 protein. The data contain hundreds of thousands of distinct CDR3 sequences, 8.6% of them seen just once; the ten biggest clones take up more than 0.75%. In germline, CDR1 is KGHDR, CDR2 SFDVKD. Trimming took off 2 bases at V and 6 bases at J, with 14 bases between the two ends. The CDR3 extends over 15 amino acids. In addition, the sample was reused for a study of yellow fever vaccine responses in identical twins.

This sequence originates from a woman under 30 in good health. The chain links TRBV24-1 to TRBJ2-3, with no clear D. Sequenced: PBMCs. CDR3 DNA sequence: TGTGCCACCAGTGATTCCTGGGATCCGCGCGATACGCAGTATTTT. Its protein is CATSDSWDPRDTQYF.